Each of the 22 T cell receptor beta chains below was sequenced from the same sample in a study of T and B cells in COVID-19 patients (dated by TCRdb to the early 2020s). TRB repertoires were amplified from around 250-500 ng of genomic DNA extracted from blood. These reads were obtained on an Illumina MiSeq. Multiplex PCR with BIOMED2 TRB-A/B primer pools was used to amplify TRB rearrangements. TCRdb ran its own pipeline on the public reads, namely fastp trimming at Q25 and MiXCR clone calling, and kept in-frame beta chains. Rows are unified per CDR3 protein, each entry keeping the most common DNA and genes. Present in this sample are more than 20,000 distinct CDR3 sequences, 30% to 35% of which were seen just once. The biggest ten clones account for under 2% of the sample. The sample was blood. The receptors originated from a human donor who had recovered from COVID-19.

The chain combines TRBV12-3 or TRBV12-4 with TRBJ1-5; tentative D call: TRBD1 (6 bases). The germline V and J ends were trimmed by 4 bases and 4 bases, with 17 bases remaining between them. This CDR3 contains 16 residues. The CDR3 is CASSSTGAGWNQPQHF. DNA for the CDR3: TGTGCCAGCAGTTCGACAGGAGCAGGGTGGAATCAGCCCCAGCATTTT.

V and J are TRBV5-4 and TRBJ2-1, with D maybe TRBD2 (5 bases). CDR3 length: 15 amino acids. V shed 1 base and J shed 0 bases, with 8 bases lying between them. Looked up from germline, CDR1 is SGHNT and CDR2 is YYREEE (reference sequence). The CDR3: CASSLSSGSYNEQFF. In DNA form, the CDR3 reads TGTGCCAGCAGCTTGTCGAGCGGCTCCTACAATGAGCAGTTCTTC.

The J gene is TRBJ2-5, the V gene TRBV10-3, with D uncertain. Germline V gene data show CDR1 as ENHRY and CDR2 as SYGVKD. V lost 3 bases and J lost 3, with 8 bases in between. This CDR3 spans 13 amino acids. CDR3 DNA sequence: TGTGCCATCAGTGAACGGACCGAAGAGACCCAGTACTTC. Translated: CAISERTEETQYF.

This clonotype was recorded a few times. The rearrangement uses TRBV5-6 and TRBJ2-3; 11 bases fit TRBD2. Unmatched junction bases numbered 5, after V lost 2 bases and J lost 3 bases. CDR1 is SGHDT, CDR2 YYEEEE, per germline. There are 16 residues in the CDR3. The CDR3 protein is CASSFHTSGRTDTQYF. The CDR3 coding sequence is TGTGCCAGCAGCTTCCACACTAGCGGGAGAACAGATACGCAGTATTTT.

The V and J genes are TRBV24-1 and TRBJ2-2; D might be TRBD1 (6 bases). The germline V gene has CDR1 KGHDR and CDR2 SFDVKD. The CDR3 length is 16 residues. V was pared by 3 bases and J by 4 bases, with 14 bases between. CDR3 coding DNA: TGTGCCACCAGTGATCATGGACAGCCATTCACCGGGGAGCTGTTTTTT. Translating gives CATSDHGQPFTGELFF.

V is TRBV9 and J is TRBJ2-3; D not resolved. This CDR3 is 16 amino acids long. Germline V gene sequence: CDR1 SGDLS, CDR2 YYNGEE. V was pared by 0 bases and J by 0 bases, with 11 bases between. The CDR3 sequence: CASSVAPVPSTDTQYF. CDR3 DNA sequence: TGTGCCAGCAGCGTAGCTCCGGTACCTAGCACAGATACGCAGTATTTT.

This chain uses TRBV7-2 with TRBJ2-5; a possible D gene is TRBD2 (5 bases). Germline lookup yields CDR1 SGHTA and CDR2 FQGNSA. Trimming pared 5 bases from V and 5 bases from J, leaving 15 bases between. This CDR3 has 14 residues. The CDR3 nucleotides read TGTGCCAGCAGCCCGCAACTAGTTTGGGAGACCCAGTACTTC. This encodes CASSPQLVWETQYF.

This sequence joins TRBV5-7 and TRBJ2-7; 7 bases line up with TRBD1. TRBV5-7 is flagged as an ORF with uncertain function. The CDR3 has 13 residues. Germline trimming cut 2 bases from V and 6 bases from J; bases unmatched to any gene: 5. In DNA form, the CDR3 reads TGTGCCAGCAGCTTAGGGACAGCTCGCGAGCAGTACTTC. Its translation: CASSLGTAREQYF.

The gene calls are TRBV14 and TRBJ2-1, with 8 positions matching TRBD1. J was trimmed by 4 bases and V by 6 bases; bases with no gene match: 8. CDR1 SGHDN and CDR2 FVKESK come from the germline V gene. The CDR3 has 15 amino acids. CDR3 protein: CASRPGTGTYNEQFF. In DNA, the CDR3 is TGTGCCAGCAGACCCGGGACAGGAACTTACAATGAGCAGTTCTTC.

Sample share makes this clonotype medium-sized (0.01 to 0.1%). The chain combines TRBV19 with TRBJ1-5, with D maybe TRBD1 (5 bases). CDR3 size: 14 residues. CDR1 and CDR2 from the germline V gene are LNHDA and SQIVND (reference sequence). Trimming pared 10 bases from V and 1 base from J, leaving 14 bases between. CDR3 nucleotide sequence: TGTGCCACCTCAGGGATGGGGAGCAATCAGCCCCAGCATTTT. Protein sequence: CATSGMGSNQPQHF.

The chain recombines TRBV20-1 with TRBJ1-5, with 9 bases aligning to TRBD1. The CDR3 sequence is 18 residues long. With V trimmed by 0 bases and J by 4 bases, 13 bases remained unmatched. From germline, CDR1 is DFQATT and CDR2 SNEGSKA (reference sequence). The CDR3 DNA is TGCAGTGCTAGAGATTTTTGGACAGGGGACGCCGAGAATCAGCCCCAGCATTTT. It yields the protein CSARDFWTGDAENQPQHF.

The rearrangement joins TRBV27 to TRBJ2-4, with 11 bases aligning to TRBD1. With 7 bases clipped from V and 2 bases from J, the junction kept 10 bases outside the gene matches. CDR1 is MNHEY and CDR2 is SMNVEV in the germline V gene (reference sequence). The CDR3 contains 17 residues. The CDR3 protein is CASMGQGESFSKNIQYF. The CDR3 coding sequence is TGTGCCAGCATGGGACAGGGGGAATCATTTTCCAAAAACATTCAGTACTTC.

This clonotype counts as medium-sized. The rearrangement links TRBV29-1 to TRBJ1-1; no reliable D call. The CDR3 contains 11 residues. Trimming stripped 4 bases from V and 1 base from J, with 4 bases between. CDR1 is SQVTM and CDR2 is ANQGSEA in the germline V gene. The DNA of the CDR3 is TGCAGCGTTGGCAGGAACACTGAAGCTTTCTTT. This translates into CSVGRNTEAFF.

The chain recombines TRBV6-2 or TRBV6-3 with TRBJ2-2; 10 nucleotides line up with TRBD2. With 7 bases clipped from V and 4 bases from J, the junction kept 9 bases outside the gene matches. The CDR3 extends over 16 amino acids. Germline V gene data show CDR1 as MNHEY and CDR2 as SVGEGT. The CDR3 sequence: CASNQGLAGVTGELFF. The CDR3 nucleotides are TGTGCCAGCAACCAAGGTCTAGCGGGGGTCACCGGGGAGCTGTTTTTT.

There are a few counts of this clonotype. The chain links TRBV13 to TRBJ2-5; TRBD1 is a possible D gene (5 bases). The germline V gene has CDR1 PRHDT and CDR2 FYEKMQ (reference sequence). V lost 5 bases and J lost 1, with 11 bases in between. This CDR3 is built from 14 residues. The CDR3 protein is CASSPRQTQETQYF. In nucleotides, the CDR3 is TGTGCCAGCAGCCCCCGACAGACCCAAGAGACCCAGTACTTC.

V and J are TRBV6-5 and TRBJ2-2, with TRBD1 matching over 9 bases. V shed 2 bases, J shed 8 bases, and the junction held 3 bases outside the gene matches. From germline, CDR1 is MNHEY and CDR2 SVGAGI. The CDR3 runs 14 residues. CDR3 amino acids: CASSYGDRVGELFF. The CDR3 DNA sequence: TGTGCCAGCAGTTACGGGGACAGGGTGGGGGAGCTGTTTTTT.

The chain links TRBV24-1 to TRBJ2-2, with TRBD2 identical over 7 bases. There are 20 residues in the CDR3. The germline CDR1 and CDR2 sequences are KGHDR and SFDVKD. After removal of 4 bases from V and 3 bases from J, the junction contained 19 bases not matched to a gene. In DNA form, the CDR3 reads TGTGCCACCAGTGAGTCTTTCGGGTTTGCTAGCGGTATCGACACCGGGGAGCTGTTTTTT. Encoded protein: CATSESFGFASGIDTGELFF.

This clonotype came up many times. In DNA form, the CDR3 reads TGCAGCGTTGTTCCTGGGAACACTGAAGCTTTCTTT. It translates to CSVVPGNTEAFF. The rearrangement uses TRBV29-1 and TRBJ1-1; no firm D call. Trimming took off 4 bases at V and 1 base at J, with 7 bases between the two ends. Per germline, CDR1 SQVTM and CDR2 ANQGSEA. The CDR3 consists of 12 residues.

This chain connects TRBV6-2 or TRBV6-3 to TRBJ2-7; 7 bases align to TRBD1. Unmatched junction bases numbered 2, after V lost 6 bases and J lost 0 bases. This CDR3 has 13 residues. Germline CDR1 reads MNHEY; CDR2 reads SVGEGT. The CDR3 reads CASRGTASYEQYF. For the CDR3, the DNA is TGTGCCAGCAGAGGGACAGCCTCCTACGAGCAGTACTTC.

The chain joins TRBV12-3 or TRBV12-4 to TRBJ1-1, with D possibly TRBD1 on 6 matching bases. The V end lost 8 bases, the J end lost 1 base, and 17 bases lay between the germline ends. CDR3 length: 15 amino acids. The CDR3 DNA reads TGTGCCAGCGCCCCGCGTGGACAGCGGAACACTGAAGCTTTCTTT. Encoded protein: CASAPRGQRNTEAFF.

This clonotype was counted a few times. CDR3 sequence reads: CASRAGGTALYEQYF. DNA of the CDR3: TGTGCCAGCAGAGCAGGGGGGACAGCCCTCTACGAGCAGTACTTC. This chain links TRBV6-5 with TRBJ2-7, with D perhaps TRBD1 (7 bases). Trimming took off 6 bases at V and 3 bases at J, with 18 bases between the two ends. Per germline, CDR1 MNHEY and CDR2 SVGAGI. The CDR3 runs 15 residues.

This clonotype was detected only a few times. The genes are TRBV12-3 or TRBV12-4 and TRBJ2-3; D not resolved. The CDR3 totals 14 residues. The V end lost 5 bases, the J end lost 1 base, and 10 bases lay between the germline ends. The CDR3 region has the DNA TGTGCCAGCAGTATCAGTGGTGGCACAGATACGCAGTATTTT. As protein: CASSISGGTDTQYF.